This TCR beta chain was captured in a study of blood T cell repertoires in COVID-19. Study overall: Nucleic acid was either cDNA or gDNA, and it came from T cells, B-cell-depleted T cells, or PBMCs.

The CDR3 spans 14 residues. Germline assignment: CDR1 GTSNPN and CDR2 SVGIG (reference sequence). The V and J ends lost 8 bases and 14 bases, in that order; junction bases with no gene match: 16. Sequencing used immunoSEQ multiplex PCR; TCRdb keeps in-frame clones, though not all of them. Counted here are 250,000 to 300,000 clones, 88% occurring once; the ten biggest clones make up 0.99%. This clone was seen only once. The gene calls are TRBV30 and TRBJ2-1; 12 bases map to TRBD2. The sequencing input was peripheral blood. The source of this sequence is a woman aged 40 to 50 who had recovered from COVID-19. For the CDR3, the DNA is TGTGCCAACTCGAACTCGACTAGCGGGAGAAGGGAGTTCTTC. Its translation is CANSNSTSGRREFF.